This TCR beta chain was observed in a study of human T cells and chemical hapten exposure. Study-level results: Those TCRs sitting above 1 in 1000 frequency stayed the same with DPC sensitization.

Unique molecular identifiers were attached to individual cDNA molecules within the library. TCRdb ran MiXCR on the RACE reads and lists one entry per CDR3 protein. The table includes approximately 120,000 distinct CDR3 sequences, 9% to 9.5% detected once. CDR1 SGDLS and CDR2 YYNGEE come from the germline V gene. V was pared by 3 bases and J by 2 bases, with 6 bases of the junction left unmatched. The CDR3 extends over 16 amino acids. Time point denoted: patch test 2, 6 weeks after DPC sensitization. Indicated treatment: therapeutic diphenylcyclopropenone sensitization with weekly scalp DPC. A few counts support this clonotype. Its specificity is unknown.

The chain couples TRBV9 to TRBJ2-7; 12 bases agree with TRBD2. The receptor was isolated from a woman aged 40-49 years with alopecia areata. Some clones in this sample may be carry-over from other donors' samples. This specimen consisted of whole blood, obtained in connection with sensitization to the hapten diphenylcyclopropenone (DPC). Here the CDR3 reads CASSGPSGGAAYEQYF. The CDR3 bases are TGTGCCAGCAGCGGCCCTAGCGGGGGGGCGGCCTACGAGCAGTACTTC.